This TCR beta chain was recovered during a study of blood T cell repertoires in COVID-19. Across the whole study: The samples span acute and convalescent COVID-19 from the United States, Italy and Spain. Sample material is recorded as cDNA or gDNA derived from T cells, B-cell-depleted T cells, or PBMCs.

Sequenced by immunoSEQ multiplex PCR; TCRdb stores in-frame clones only, minus some. The sample lists 270,000 or so clones, around four fifths occurring once. The CDR3 is 15 amino acids. CDR1 and CDR2 (germline): MNHEY, SMNVEV (reference sequence). Trimming removed 6 bases from V and 2 bases from J; junction bases left unmatched: 9. This clone was counted only a few times. V is TRBV27 and J is TRBJ2-7, with 8 bases lining up with TRBD2. This TCR came from a woman in her forties or fifties who had recovered from COVID-19. Sequencing was carried out using peripheral blood. The CDR3, as DNA: TGTGCCAGCAGCCGGGTAGCGGGATCTGCCTACGAGCAGTACTTC. This codes for CASSRVAGSAYEQYF.